This is a list of T cell receptor beta chains from one sample in a study of T-cell memory formation after mild COVID-19. TCRdb used MiXCR to reprocess the 5' RACE reads, holding one entry per CDR3 protein. The data contain about 340,000 distinct CDR3 sequences, around a sixth of them seen just once; the ten biggest clones take up approximately 20%. Input material: PBMCs or a T cell subset sorted from them (not recorded which). Receptors were obtained from a man between 18 and 29 years old who had mild COVID-19 (a few samples of this study predate the infection). Cell type and time point are not known. CDR3s include the opening cysteine and the closing phenylalanine or tryptophan. The D gene is left open where the match is weak. Expanded clones are given a class, and other clones once, few, many or no size at all.

j_call clone_size d_call v_call cdr3_aa cdr3_nt
TRBJ1-5 many . TRBV6-2/TRBV6-3 CASSRRGNQPQHF TGTGCCAGCAGTCGGCGGGGCAATCAGCCCCAGCATTTT
TRBJ2-7 many . TRBV5-1 CASSLAGTGYEQYF TGCGCCAGCAGCCTTGCCGGGACGGGGTACGAGCAGTACTTC
TRBJ1-1 few TRBD1 TRBV6-5 CASSYGTGVTEAFF TGTGCCAGCAGTTACGGGACAGGGGTAACTGAAGCTTTCTTT
TRBJ2-5 few TRBD2 TRBV5-1 CASSSGLAIETQYF TGCGCCAGCAGCTCGGGACTAGCTATTGAGACCCAGTACTTC
TRBJ1-5 many . TRBV20-1 CSASVGSGQPQHF TGCAGTGCTAGCGTTGGCAGTGGTCAGCCCCAGCATTTT
TRBJ2-6 few . TRBV20-1 CSAGEYGANVLTF TGCAGTGCGGGGGAGTACGGGGCCAACGTCCTGACTTTC
TRBJ2-7 . . TRBV6-2/TRBV6-3 CASSYAYEQYF TGTGCCAGCAGTTACGCCTACGAGCAGTACTTC
TRBJ1-2 once . TRBV29-1 CSVEVRGYGYTF TGCAGCGTTGAAGTCAGGGGCTATGGCTACACCTTC
TRBJ2-1 few TRBD2 TRBV5-1 CASSLMARGALDEQFF TGCGCCAGCAGCTTGATGGCGCGGGGGGCCCTCGATGAGCAGTTCTTC
TRBJ2-2 . . TRBV4-1 CASSQVGRGITGELFF TGCGCCAGCAGCCAAGTCGGGCGGGGAATCACCGGGGAGCTGTTTTTT
TRBJ1-4 . . TRBV6-2/TRBV6-3 CASGGQYNEKLFF TGTGCCAGCGGAGGACAGTATAATGAAAAACTGTTTTTT
TRBJ2-7 many . TRBV4-2 CASSPIWGTSYEQYF TGTGCCAGCAGCCCAATCTGGGGGACTTCCTACGAGCAGTACTTC
TRBJ2-1 few TRBD2 TRBV20-1 CSALGLANNEQFF TGCAGTGCACTTGGACTAGCGAACAATGAGCAGTTCTTC
TRBJ2-5 few . TRBV9 CASSARWAGETQYF TGTGCCAGCAGCGCGCGTTGGGCGGGGGAGACCCAGTACTTC
TRBJ1-6 few . TRBV4-1 CASSQRGQGPNSPLHF TGCGCCAGCAGCCAACGGGGGCAGGGTCCGAATTCACCCCTCCACTTT
TRBJ2-3 . TRBD2 TRBV6-2/TRBV6-3 CASSPISGLSTDTQYF TGTGCCAGCAGTCCAATTAGCGGGCTAAGCACAGATACGCAGTATTTT
TRBJ2-1 . TRBD2 TRBV5-1 CASSFGGAVWEQFF TGCGCCAGCAGCTTCGGGGGGGCAGTGTGGGAGCAGTTCTTC
TRBJ2-4 few TRBD1 TRBV3-1 CASSSQQGNLQYF TGTGCCAGCAGCTCTCAACAGGGGAATCTTCAGTACTTC
TRBJ1-4 . TRBD1 TRBV9 CASSAGQGIYEKLFF TGTGCCAGCAGCGCCGGACAGGGGATTTATGAAAAACTGTTTTTT
TRBJ2-1 few . TRBV6-2/TRBV6-3 CASRTDPYNEQFF TGTGCCAGCAGAACAGACCCCTACAATGAGCAGTTCTTC
TRBJ2-5 few TRBD2 TRBV5-1 CASSLGPAGGRETQYF TGCGCCAGCAGCTTGGGGCCAGCGGGGGGGCGCGAGACCCAGTACTTC
TRBJ1-5 few TRBD1 TRBV4-1 CASSPQGGGQPQHF TGCGCCAGCAGCCCTCAGGGGGGAGGTCAGCCCCAGCATTTT
TRBJ1-1 . . TRBV7-9 CASSFQTVNTEAFF TGTGCCAGCAGCTTCCAGACTGTGAACACTGAAGCTTTCTTT
TRBJ1-1 many . TRBV10-3 CASCALVGNTEAFF TGTGCCAGCTGTGCTTTGGTGGGGAACACTGAAGCTTTCTTT
TRBJ1-6 few . TRBV2 CASSGQTVRSPLHF TGTGCCAGCAGTGGACAGACAGTTCGGTCACCCCTCCACTTT
TRBJ1-2 . . TRBV29-1 CSVAVTGDYGYTF TGCAGCGTTGCTGTCACTGGGGACTATGGCTACACCTTC
TRBJ2-7 . . TRBV12-3/TRBV12-4 CASSPLGLGEQYF TGTGCCAGCAGTCCGCTAGGTTTGGGGGAGCAGTACTTC
TRBJ2-2 few TRBD1 TRBV4-1 CASSQRQGPRSNTGELFF TGCGCCAGCAGCCAAAGACAGGGCCCAAGATCGAACACCGGGGAGCTGTTTTTT
TRBJ2-5 few TRBD2 TRBV7-2 CASSEGLAEGTQYF TGTGCCAGCAGCGAAGGACTAGCTGAGGGGACCCAGTACTTC
TRBJ1-1 . . TRBV3-1 CASSQDSVTAFF TGTGCCAGCAGCCAAGATAGTGTCACAGCTTTCTTT
TRBJ2-3 . TRBD1 TRBV12-3/TRBV12-4 CASRGTGGIRDTQYF TGTGCCAGCAGGGGGACAGGGGGAATCAGGGATACGCAGTATTTT
TRBJ1-1 . . TRBV30 CAWNQGGIEAFF TGTGCCTGGAACCAGGGAGGGATTGAAGCTTTCTTT
TRBJ1-2 many . TRBV29-1 CSGLQGPSGYTF TGCAGCGGCCTACAGGGCCCTAGTGGCTACACCTTC
TRBJ1-5 . . TRBV7-6 CASSLGWRQPQHF TGTGCCAGCAGCTTAGGATGGAGACAGCCCCAGCATTTT
TRBJ2-5 . . TRBV20-1 CSARAPLGQETQYF TGCAGTGCTAGGGCCCCGTTGGGACAAGAGACCCAGTACTTC
TRBJ1-2 few . TRBV20-1 CSARNRGGVKGYTF TGCAGTGCTCGAAACCGGGGGGGAGTGAAGGGCTACACCTTC
TRBJ2-5 . . TRBV21-1 CASSTDREIQETQYF TGTGCCAGCAGCACGGACAGGGAGATCCAAGAGACCCAGTACTTC
TRBJ1-2 few TRBD1 TRBV19 CASSIDRGNYGYTF TGTGCCAGTAGTATAGACAGGGGGAACTATGGCTACACCTTC
TRBJ1-1 few . TRBV6-5 CASSYLGNRAAFF TGTGCCAGCAGTTACCTAGGGAACAGGGCAGCTTTCTTT
TRBJ2-2 few . TRBV7-9 CASSLARVVAGELFF TGTGCCAGCAGCTTAGCGAGAGTCGTTGCCGGGGAGCTGTTTTTT
TRBJ2-5 . TRBD1 TRBV5-1 CASSLSGQGETQYF TGCGCCAGCAGCTTGTCCGGACAGGGGGAGACCCAGTACTTC
TRBJ2-6 few . TRBV4-3 CASSQDRGFGANVLTF TGCGCCAGCAGCCAAGATCGAGGGTTTGGGGCCAACGTCCTGACTTTC
TRBJ2-5 many . TRBV7-2 CASSFFATGKSETQYF TGTGCCAGCAGCTTTTTTGCTACAGGGAAGTCGGAGACCCAGTACTTC
TRBJ1-1 . . TRBV6-5 CASSYSSDTEAFF TGTGCCAGCAGTTACTCTTCGGACACTGAAGCTTTCTTT
TRBJ1-1 . . TRBV13 CASSLGGPENTEAFF TGTGCCAGCAGCTTAGGGGGACCGGAGAACACTGAAGCTTTCTTT
TRBJ2-1 . . TRBV5-6 CASSLARAREQFF TGTGCCAGCAGCTTGGCTCGGGCCAGGGAGCAGTTCTTC
TRBJ2-2 . . TRBV5-1 CASSVRGSVATGELFF TGCGCCAGCAGCGTCAGAGGCTCCGTCGCCACCGGGGAGCTGTTTTTT
TRBJ2-3 few TRBD2 TRBV20-1 CSATSGVSTDTQYF TGCAGTGCTACTAGCGGGGTTAGCACAGATACGCAGTATTTT
TRBJ2-3 . . TRBV20-1 CSARGQEVRVTQYF TGCAGTGCTAGAGGCCAGGAAGTTCGGGTTACGCAGTATTTT